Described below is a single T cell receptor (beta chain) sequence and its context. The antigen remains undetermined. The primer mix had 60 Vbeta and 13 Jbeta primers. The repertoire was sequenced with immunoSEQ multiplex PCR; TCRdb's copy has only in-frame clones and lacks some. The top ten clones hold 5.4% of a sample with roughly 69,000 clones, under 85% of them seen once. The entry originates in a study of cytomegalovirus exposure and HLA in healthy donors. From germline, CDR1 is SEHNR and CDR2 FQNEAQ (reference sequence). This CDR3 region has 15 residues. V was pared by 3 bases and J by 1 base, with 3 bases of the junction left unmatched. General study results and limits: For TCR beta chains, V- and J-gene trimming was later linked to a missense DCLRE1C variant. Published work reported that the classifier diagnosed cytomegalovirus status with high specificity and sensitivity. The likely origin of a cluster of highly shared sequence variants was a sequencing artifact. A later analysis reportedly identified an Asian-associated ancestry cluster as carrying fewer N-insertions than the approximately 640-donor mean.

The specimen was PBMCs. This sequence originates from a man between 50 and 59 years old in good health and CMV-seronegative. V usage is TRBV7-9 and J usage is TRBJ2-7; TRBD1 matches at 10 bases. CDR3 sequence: CASSLTGGFSYEQYF. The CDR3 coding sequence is TGTGCCAGCAGCTTGACAGGGGGCTTTTCCTACGAGCAGTACTTC.